This T cell receptor (beta chain) was recorded in a study of monozygotic twins with inflammatory bowel disease. Study results and limitations: No distinction between different T cell subtypes was possible.

Input per TCR library consisted of around 3,700 ng of total RNA. The authors ran two nested PCRs of around 15 and 9 cycles on TCRalpha and TCRbeta cDNA. One entry per CDR3 protein, without DNA, is what TCRdb gives after re-calling the 5' RACE reads. This sample's table has fewer than 450,000 distinct CDR3 sequences. The total RNA came straight from whole blood, and T cells were not sorted beforehand. As concerns this clonotype: Its antigen remains unknown.

This TCR was sampled from a human donor with ulcerative colitis or Crohn's disease, or a healthy co-twin of an affected twin (not recorded which). The source material was blood.

This CDR3 is CASSPGFSPLHF. The chain combines TRBV6-5 with TRBJ1-6; TCRdb calls TRBD1, which cannot be checked without DNA. Germline V lookup: CDR1 MNHEY, CDR2 SVGAGI. The CDR3 runs to 12 residues.